This T cell receptor beta chain was recovered during a study of blood T cell repertoires in COVID-19. This study enrolled people aged 18 to 89 from approximately 24 US geographic areas. Recovered status in Cohort 3 required two negative PCRs, clearance, or symptom resolution. The germline CDR1 and CDR2 sequences are SNHLY and FYNNEI. The CDR3 contains 14 residues. V was clipped by 2 bases and J by 8 bases, with 13 bases between them. The assay was immunoSEQ multiplex PCR, and TCRdb's table has in-frame clones only and misses some. Of about 440,000 clones listed, 80% to 95% are singletons. The rearrangement joins TRBV2 to TRBJ2-1; TRBD2 might be the D (6 bases). Sequenced: PBMCs or T cells enriched from blood (not recorded which). The receptor comes from a man aged 18 to 35 who had recovered from COVID-19. The CDR3 DNA reads as TGTGCCAGCAGTGAAAGTTCTAGCGAGGATGAGCAGTTCTTC. Its protein product is CASSESSSEDEQFF.